The 32 T cell receptor beta chains below were found in one sample sequenced in a study of cytomegalovirus exposure and HLA in healthy donors. Data came from immunoSEQ multiplex PCR; TCRdb stores just in-frame clones and leaves some out. The table has about 49,000 clones, around nine tenths seen once. The specimen sequenced was PBMCs. The receptors shown here come from a man younger than 30 in good health and CMV-seronegative.

This clone was recorded only once. The V call is TRBV28, the J call TRBJ2-3, with D unresolved. The CDR3 extends over 13 amino acids. Trimming removed 5 bases from V and 2 bases from J, with 8 bases in between. CDR1 and CDR2 (germline): MDHEN, SYDVKM. The DNA of the CDR3 is TGTGCCAGCAGTCCGAGGCTCACAGATACGCAGTATTTT. Translated, it gives CASSPRLTDTQYF.

As to this clone: Germline is not matched at one junction end, which may reflect a read error. The rearrangement joins TRBV6-1 to TRBJ1-2; 7 positions agree with TRBD1. There are 12 residues in the CDR3. CDR1 is MNHNS and CDR2 is SASEGT in the germline V gene. DNA of the CDR3: TGTGCCAGCAGTAACGGACAGGCTCGGCTCAACTTC. Protein: CASSNGQARLNF.

This sequence joins TRBV27 and TRBJ1-5; 9 bases are shared with TRBD1. This CDR3 comprises 14 residues. V dropped 6 bases and J dropped 9; count of bases not matched to a gene: 9. Germline V gene sequence: CDR1 MNHEY, CDR2 SMNVEV (reference sequence). This chain's CDR3 is CASRLTGGRSPQHF. The CDR3 region has the DNA TGTGCCAGCAGACTGACAGGGGGTAGATCGCCCCAGCATTTT.

The chain employs TRBV4-1 and TRBJ2-7, with 12 bases fitting TRBD1. V shed 1 base, J shed 6 bases, and the junction held 4 bases outside the gene matches. CDR3 length equals 15 residues. Per germline, CDR1 MGHRA and CDR2 YSYEKL. The DNA for the CDR3 is TGCGCCAGCAGCCAAGTTGGGACAGGGGGCAGCGAGCAGTACTTC. Its protein is CASSQVGTGGSEQYF.

This rearrangement joins TRBV5-4 to TRBJ2-7, with 16 bases fitting TRBD2. Germline trimming cut 0 bases from V and 6 bases from J; bases unmatched to any gene: 9. This CDR3 region has 18 residues. Germline CDR1 SGHNT, CDR2 YYREEE (reference sequence). The CDR3 loop is CASSLASGTSGREAEQYF. The CDR3 bases are TGTGCCAGCAGCTTGGCCTCCGGGACTAGCGGGAGGGAGGCCGAGCAGTACTTC.

DNA of the CDR3: TGTGCCAGCAGCTTCGAAGGCGGTTCCCCCTACGAGCAGTACTTC. It codes for CASSFEGGSPYEQYF. V and J are TRBV7-9 and TRBJ2-7, with unresolved D. Germline V gene lookup returns CDR1 SEHNR and CDR2 FQNEAQ (reference sequence). The V end was cut by 3 bases, the J end by 2 bases, with 14 bases between. This CDR3 is 15 amino acids long.

This clone was observed once. The rearrangement links TRBV18 to TRBJ1-2, with 9 bases aligning to TRBD1. The CDR3 runs to 16 residues. J was trimmed by 1 base and V by 3 bases; bases with no gene match: 6. The germline gives CDR1 KGHSH, CDR2 LQKENI. DNA of the CDR3: TGTGCCAGCTCACCGGGGACAGGGACCTTTAACTATGGCTACACCTTC. It translates to CASSPGTGTFNYGYTF.

The genes are TRBV2 and TRBJ2-5; a weak D match, TRBD1 (6 bases). V was pared by 10 bases and J by 1 base, with 13 bases between. The CDR3 runs 13 residues. Germline assignment: CDR1 SNHLY and CDR2 FYNNEI. CDR3 sequence: CATHRDLQETQYF. The CDR3 nucleotides are TGTGCCACTCACAGGGATCTCCAAGAGACCCAGTACTTC.

This rearrangement joins TRBV11-3 to TRBJ2-3; TRBD1 might be the D (5 bases). Trimming pared 2 bases from V and 6 bases from J, leaving 9 bases between. The CDR3 sequence is 13 residues long. Germline values: CDR1 SGHNT, CDR2 YENEEA. CDR3 nucleotides: TGTGCCAGCAGCTTAACAGGAGAGGATACGCAGTATTTT. Amino acid sequence: CASSLTGEDTQYF.

This chain uses TRBV7-6 with TRBJ2-2; unclear D gene. The germline V gene encodes CDR1 SGHVS and CDR2 FNYEAQ. This CDR3 comprises 13 residues. V was clipped by 5 bases and J by 6 bases, with 10 bases between them. CDR3: CASSDRVAGELFF. The CDR3 DNA sequence: TGTGCCAGCAGCGACCGGGTGGCCGGGGAGCTGTTTTTT.

The chain couples TRBV30 to TRBJ1-2; D is undetermined. The CDR3 covers 11 residues. Germline V lookup: CDR1 GTSNPN, CDR2 SVGIG (reference sequence). The germline V and J ends were trimmed by 0 bases and 7 bases, with 6 bases remaining between them. The CDR3 nucleotides read TGTGCCTGGAGTGTAAAAGCTGGCTACACCTTC. This encodes CAWSVKAGYTF.

The chain links TRBV14 to TRBJ2-1; tentatively, D is TRBD2 (6 bases). This CDR3 comprises 17 residues. Germline assignment: CDR1 SGHDN and CDR2 FVKESK. V was clipped by 1 base and J by 0 bases, with 13 bases between them. The chain's CDR3 is CASSQVPGGISYNEQFF. Here the CDR3 DNA reads TGTGCCAGCAGCCAAGTTCCGGGCGGGATCTCCTACAATGAGCAGTTCTTC.

The rearrangement joins TRBV11-3 to TRBJ2-2, with TRBD1 matching 7 bases. With 1 base clipped from V and 4 bases from J, the junction kept 6 bases outside the gene matches. Germline CDR1 reads SGHNT; CDR2 reads YENEEA. The CDR3 runs to 16 residues. CDR3 DNA sequence: TGTGCCAGCAGCTTAGGGGGCAGGGGGTTCACCGGGGAGCTGTTTTTT. This encodes CASSLGGRGFTGELFF.

In its sample, this clone was seen a few times. In DNA, the CDR3 is TGTGCCAGCGGGCCGGGACTAGCGGGACCTTACGAGCAGTACTTC. This encodes CASGPGLAGPYEQYF. The rearrangement joins TRBV4-2 to TRBJ2-7; 13 positions agree with TRBD2. The length of the CDR3 is 15 residues. Germline V gene data show CDR1 as LGHNA and CDR2 as YNFKEQ. Trimming cost V 8 bases and J 4 bases; bases outside gene matches: 8.

This clone was counted once. The rearrangement joins TRBV11-2 to TRBJ2-5; 13 positions agree with TRBD2. V gave up 8 bases and J gave up 5 bases; unmatched junction bases: 11. Germline CDR1 SGHAT, CDR2 FQNNGV. The CDR3 sequence is 16 residues long. As DNA, the CDR3 is TGTGCCAGCCAAGGACTAGCGGGAGTTAGGGGGGAGACCCAGTACTTC. It codes for CASQGLAGVRGETQYF.

This chain links TRBV6-5 with TRBJ2-1, with D perhaps matching TRBD2 (5 bases). The ends were cut back, 5 bases at V and 6 bases at J, with 14 bases in the middle. CDR1 and CDR2 from the germline V gene are MNHEY and SVGAGI. The CDR3 totals 14 residues. This CDR3 is CASSHPGSSNEQFF. The CDR3 coding sequence is TGTGCCAGCAGTCACCCTGGGAGTTCCAATGAGCAGTTCTTC.

J is TRBJ2-1 and V is TRBV9; 14 nucleotides match TRBD2. Trimming cost V 8 bases and J 9 bases; bases outside gene matches: 7. The germline gives CDR1 SGDLS, CDR2 YYNGEE. There are 14 residues in the CDR3. CDR3 coding DNA: TGTGCCAGTACCCCGGGACTAGCGGGAGTTGAGCAGTTCTTC. It translates to CASTPGLAGVEQFF.

The chain couples TRBV27 to TRBJ1-5; 10 bases map to TRBD1. Germline CDR1 is MNHEY and CDR2 is SMNVEV (reference sequence). The V and J ends lost 4 bases and 3 bases, in that order; junction bases with no gene match: 12. The CDR3 spans 18 residues. The CDR3 spells CASSSSPGTGVDNQPQHF. The CDR3 DNA sequence: TGTGCCAGCAGTTCCTCCCCCGGGACAGGGGTGGACAATCAGCCCCAGCATTTT.

In this sample, this clone turned up once. As DNA, the CDR3 is TGCGCCAGCAGCCTCCCAAATAGGGACACTACCGCCCAGGCAATAAAAAACATTCAGTACTTC. Translating it yields CASSLPNRDTTAQAIKNIQYF. The chain is built from TRBV5-1 and TRBJ2-4; possibly TRBD1 for D (6 bases). CDR1 is SGHRS, CDR2 YFSETQ, per germline. Trimming took 4 bases from V and 4 from J, leaving 33 bases between them. This CDR3 is 21 amino acids long.

This clone was recorded only once. This sequence joins TRBV4-2 and TRBJ1-1; the D gene is possibly TRBD1 (6 bases). Trimming stripped 1 base from V and 4 bases from J, with 19 bases between. CDR1 and CDR2 (germline): LGHNA, YNFKEQ. The CDR3 is 17 amino acids. The CDR3 DNA follows: TGTGCCAGCAGCCAAGGCCGCGGGCAGGGGCCAGGCACTGAAGCTTTCTTT. Translated: CASSQGRGQGPGTEAFF.

The V and J genes are TRBV2 and TRBJ2-5; 14 nucleotides line up with TRBD2. The CDR3 loop spans 17 amino acids. Germline V CDR1 and CDR2: SNHLY, FYNNEI. The V and J ends lost 2 bases and 6 bases, in that order; junction bases with no gene match: 8. The CDR3 bases are TGTGCCAGCAGTGAAACCAGACTAGCGGGAGGGCAAAAGACCCAGTACTTC. It specifies CASSETRLAGGQKTQYF.

V gene TRBV6-7 combines with J gene TRBJ2-1, with 7 bases fitting TRBD1. TRBV6-7 is treated as an ORF (open reading frame) with a function not yet certain. V gave up 6 bases and J gave up 3 bases; unmatched junction bases: 5. The CDR3 length is 14 residues. In nucleotides, the CDR3 is TGTGCCAGCAGAGACGACAGGGACTACAATGAGCAGTTCTTC. Its translation: CASRDDRDYNEQFF.

The chain is built from TRBV5-4 and TRBJ2-1, with 7 bases identical to TRBD1. V lost 6 bases, J lost 3 bases, and 9 bases stayed unmatched. CDR3 length: 15 residues. Germline V gives CDR1 SGHNT, CDR2 YYREEE (reference sequence). The CDR3 coding sequence is TGTGCCAGCACTATCGGGACAGCTGTCTACAATGAGCAGTTCTTC. Amino acid sequence: CASTIGTAVYNEQFF. The entire variable domain, with the rest obtained from reference TRBV5-4 and TRBJ2-1, is as follows: ETGVTQSPTHLIKTRGQQVTLRCSSQSGHNTVSWYQQALGQGPQFIFQYYREEENGRGNFPPRFSGLQFPNYSSELNVNALELDDSALYLCASTIGTAVYNEQFFGPGTRLTVL.

This clone was recorded only once. The rearrangement links TRBV20-1 to TRBJ2-7, with TRBD2 matching 7 bases. The CDR3 consists of 11 residues. Germline assignment: CDR1 DFQATT and CDR2 SNEGSKA (reference sequence). J gave up 3 bases and V 7 bases, and 3 bases lay outside the gene matches. CDR3 nucleotides: TGCAGTGGGCGGGAGAGCTACGAGCAGTACTTC. Translating it yields CSGRESYEQYF.

The chain has TRBV27 and TRBJ2-2; D may be TRBD1 (6 bases). V was clipped by 2 bases and J by 7 bases, with 14 bases between them. The CDR3 has 15 residues. The germline gives CDR1 MNHEY, CDR2 SMNVEV (reference sequence). CDR3: CASSLVPGVGGELFF. CDR3 DNA sequence: TGTGCCAGCAGTTTAGTCCCAGGGGTTGGCGGGGAGCTGTTTTTT.

In the case of this clone: Other nucleotide sequences in the sample specify the same CDR3. This chain connects TRBV7-3 to TRBJ2-3; 8 positions agree with TRBD2. V trimming: 5 bases; J trimming: 1 base; junction bases outside the gene matches: 5. The CDR3 loop spans 15 amino acids. Germline V CDR1 and CDR2: SGHTA, FQGTGA. The CDR3 protein is CASSTSGSGTDTQYF. The CDR3 coding sequence is TGTGCCAGCAGCACAAGCGGGAGTGGCACAGATACGCAGTATTTT.

The chain is built from TRBV19 and TRBJ1-1; 9 bases are shared with TRBD1. The CDR3 consists of 15 residues. V shed 1 base and J 4 bases; nucleotides not matched to a gene: 4. Germline CDR1 LNHDA, CDR2 SQIVND (reference sequence). The CDR3 DNA follows: TGTGCCAGTAGTATAGGGGACAGGGCTGGCACTGAAGCTTTCTTT. Amino acid sequence: CASSIGDRAGTEAFF.

The rearrangement links TRBV19 to TRBJ2-1; possibly TRBD2 for D (5 bases). Trimming took 3 bases from V and 1 from J, leaving 10 bases between them. Germline V gene sequence: CDR1 LNHDA, CDR2 SQIVND (reference sequence). The CDR3 sequence is 15 residues long. In DNA, the CDR3 is TGTGCCAGTAGTATCGGGTCGGGGTCCTACAATGAGCAGTTCTTC. Its translation: CASSIGSGSYNEQFF.

The gene calls are TRBV7-9 and TRBJ2-5; the D gene is possibly TRBD2 (7 bases). The CDR3 sequence is 15 residues long. V dropped 0 bases and J dropped 4 bases, with 12 bases sitting between them. The germline gives CDR1 SEHNR, CDR2 FQNEAQ (reference sequence). CDR3 DNA sequence: TGTGCCAGCAGCTTAGCGGGAGGGGGGGCAGAGACCCAGTACTTC. This encodes CASSLAGGGAETQYF.

This chain uses TRBV27 with TRBJ1-1; the match to TRBD1 covers 9 bases. V was pared by 6 bases and J by 1 base, with 3 bases of the junction left unmatched. This CDR3 contains 14 residues. Germline V gene lookup returns CDR1 MNHEY and CDR2 SMNVEV (reference sequence). The CDR3 is CASSKGQGNTEAFF. In DNA, the CDR3 is TGTGCCAGCAGCAAGGGACAGGGGAACACTGAAGCTTTCTTT.

Only a few counts were recorded for this clone. The chain couples TRBV7-9 to TRBJ2-7; 7 bases agree with TRBD1. Trimming removed 2 bases from V and 6 bases from J; junction bases left unmatched: 10. Germline V lookup: CDR1 SEHNR, CDR2 FQNEAQ (reference sequence). The CDR3 spans 15 residues. The CDR3 DNA reads TGTGCCAGCAGCTTACGGGGCCCGACAGGGAGCGAGCAGTACTTC. This gives the protein CASSLRGPTGSEQYF.

The gene calls are TRBV18 and TRBJ2-7; no clear D. Per the germline V gene, CDR1 is KGHSH and CDR2 is LQKENI. V was clipped by 0 bases and J by 2 bases, with 11 bases between them. This CDR3 contains 15 residues. The CDR3 protein is CASSPPAHAPYEQYF. The CDR3 DNA sequence: TGTGCCAGCTCACCACCGGCCCACGCTCCCTACGAGCAGTACTTC.